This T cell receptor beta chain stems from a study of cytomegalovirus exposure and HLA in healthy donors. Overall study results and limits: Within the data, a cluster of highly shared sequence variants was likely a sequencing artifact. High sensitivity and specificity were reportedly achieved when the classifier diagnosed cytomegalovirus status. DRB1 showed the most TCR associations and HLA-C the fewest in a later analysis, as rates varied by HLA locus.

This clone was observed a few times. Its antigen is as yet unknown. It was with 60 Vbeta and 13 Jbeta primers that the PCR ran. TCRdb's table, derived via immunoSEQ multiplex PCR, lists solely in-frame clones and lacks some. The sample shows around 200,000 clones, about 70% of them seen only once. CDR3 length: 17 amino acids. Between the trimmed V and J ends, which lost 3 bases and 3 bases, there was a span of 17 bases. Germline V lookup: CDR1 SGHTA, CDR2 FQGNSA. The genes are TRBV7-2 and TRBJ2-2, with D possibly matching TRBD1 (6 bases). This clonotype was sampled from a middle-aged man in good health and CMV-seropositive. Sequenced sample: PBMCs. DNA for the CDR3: TGTGCCAGCAGCTTCCAGTACAGGGTAGGGGACACCGGGGAGCTGTTTTTT. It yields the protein CASSFQYRVGDTGELFF.